These 9 T cell receptor beta chains were sequenced from one sample in a study of T cells expressing NK-cell markers. TCRdb re-analyzed the 5' RACE reads; it lists each CDR3 protein once, without DNA. In all, the sample yields around 100,000 distinct CDR3 sequences. Sequenced input: blood T cells: a sorted CD56 or NKG2C T cell subset, CD4+ or CD8+ T cells, or bulk PBMC T cells (not recorded which). These receptor sequences come from a woman aged 18-69 years in good health.

V gene TRBV9 combines with J gene TRBJ2-1; TCRdb proposes TRBD2, but this gene call is untestable without DNA. The germline CDR1 and CDR2 sequences are SGDLS and YYNGEE. The CDR3 loop spans 17 amino acids. The CDR3 loop reads CASSDTSGSSSYNEQFF.

This rearrangement joins TRBV20-1 to TRBJ1-1; no DNA is available, so the TRBD1 call from TCRdb remains unchecked. Germline lookup yields CDR1 DFQATT and CDR2 SNEGSKA (reference sequence). This CDR3 is 14 amino acids long. CDR3 sequence reads: CSARDEVQGTEAFF.

This chain uses TRBV13 with TRBJ2-2; TCRdb calls TRBD2, which cannot be checked without DNA. Germline loops: CDR1 PRHDT, CDR2 FYEKMQ (reference sequence). This CDR3 has 15 residues. CDR3 protein: CASSWTSVDTGELFF.

This chain uses TRBV7-2 with TRBJ2-5; TCRdb selects TRBD1, and the lack of DNA leaves this call unchecked. Germline loops: CDR1 SGHTA, CDR2 FQGNSA. The CDR3 has 15 amino acids. CDR3 amino acids: CASSLGRQGQETQYF.

The V call is TRBV19, the J call TRBJ1-1. The CDR3 covers 13 residues. The germline CDR1 and CDR2 sequences are LNHDA and SQIVND (reference sequence). The CDR3 sequence is CASSILGSTEAFF. Drawing the rest from reference TRBV19 and TRBJ1-1, the complete variable domain is DGGITQSPKYLFRKEGQNVTLSCEQNLNHDAMYWYRQDPGQGLRLIYYSQIVNDFQKGDIAEGYSVSREKKESFPLTVTSAQKNPTAFYLCASSILGSTEAFFGQGTRLTVV.

This chain connects TRBV19 to TRBJ1-1. CDR1 LNHDA and CDR2 SQIVND come from the germline V gene (reference sequence). This CDR3 is 12 amino acids long. Here the CDR3 reads CASSIGRTEAFF. Looking up the rest from reference TRBV19 and TRBJ1-1 gives the full variable domain: DGGITQSPKYLFRKEGQNVTLSCEQNLNHDAMYWYRQDPGQGLRLIYYSQIVNDFQKGDIAEGYSVSREKKESFPLTVTSAQKNPTAFYLCASSIGRTEAFFGQGTRLTVV.

V is TRBV7-9 and J is TRBJ2-3; the TCRdb D gene call, TRBD2, has no DNA to confirm it. This CDR3 contains 17 residues. Germline CDR1 SEHNR, CDR2 FQNEAQ (reference sequence). The CDR3 is CASSLWGLASSGDTQYF.

The chain recombines TRBV19 with TRBJ2-1; TCRdb lists TRBD2, though no DNA is available to test this call. Germline V gene sequence: CDR1 LNHDA, CDR2 SQIVND (reference sequence). The length of the CDR3 is 14 residues. This CDR3 is CASSGTGFLGEQFF.

This chain links TRBV14 with TRBJ2-7; TCRdb names TRBD1, which stays unverified in the absence of DNA. The CDR3 consists of 14 residues. Germline CDR1 SGHDN, CDR2 FVKESK. The CDR3 reads CASSQNRDYDEQYF.